The 24 T cell receptor beta chains below all came from one sample that was sequenced in a study of CD8+CD57+ T cells in acquired aplastic anemia. Both TCR beta VDJ combination and CDR3 sequence profiling were carried out. Genomic DNA was the template for this profiling. TCRdb reprocessed the reads via MiXCR and lists one record per CDR3 protein. The sample has hundreds of thousands of distinct CDR3 sequences; roughly 64% are singletons. Source material: sorted CD4+, CD8+, or CD8+CD57+ T cells (not recorded which) from PBMCs. These receptors were obtained from a human donor in good health, serving as a control.

About this clonotype: Since no conserved phenylalanine or tryptophan closes the CDR3, a read error is the likely cause. The DNA is left out, because the CDR3 cannot be placed on it with certainty; the CDR3 is given as TCRdb lists it. This chain connects TRBV7-7 to TRBJ2-5; the table gives TRBD2 as D, unverified against the DNA. Germline V gene data show CDR1 as SSHAT and CDR2 as FNYEAQ (reference sequence). The CDR3 is 13 amino acids in total, end residues counted. The CDR3 sequence is CASSIGGGAIQDT.

This clonotype was seen many times. This chain connects TRBV6-1 to TRBJ2-5; D is tentatively TRBD1 or TRBD2 (5 bases each). Trimming stripped 7 bases from V and 0 bases from J, with 9 bases between. The length of the CDR3 is 13 residues. The germline V gene encodes CDR1 MNHNS and CDR2 SASEGT. This CDR3 is CASTWGNQETQYF. CDR3 sequence (DNA): TGTGCCAGCACATGGGGGAACCAAGAGACCCAGTACTTC.

The chain's CDR3 is CASSLIRGTSSYNEQFF. CDR3 sequence (DNA): TGTGCCAGCAGCTTAATTAGGGGGACGTCCTCCTACAATGAGCAGTTCTTC. The rearrangement links TRBV11-3 to TRBJ2-1; a possible D gene is TRBD1 (6 bases). There are 17 residues in the CDR3. V dropped 2 bases and J dropped 0 bases, with 14 bases sitting between them. CDR1 and CDR2 from the germline V gene are SGHNT and YENEEA.

CDR3 loop: CASSLSMGDEPQHF. CDR3 DNA sequence: TGCGCCAGCAGCTTGTCCATGGGAGATGAGCCCCAGCATTTT. The V and J genes are TRBV5-1 and TRBJ1-5; D gene uncertain. V lost 1 base, J lost 8 bases, and 13 bases lay in between. The CDR3 consists of 14 residues. The germline V gene encodes CDR1 SGHRS and CDR2 YFSETQ.

V gene TRBV7-6 combines with J gene TRBJ2-2; D may be TRBD1 or TRBD2 (5 bases each). This CDR3 spans 12 amino acids. Germline CDR1 SGHVS, CDR2 FNYEAQ. The V gene lost 7 bases and the J gene lost 6 bases, with 9 bases spanning the gap. The CDR3 nucleotides read TGTGCCAGCACTCCGGGACCCGGGGAGCTGTTTTTT. This gives the protein CASTPGPGELFF. The complete variable domain, with remaining parts taken from reference TRBV7-6 and TRBJ2-2, reads GAGVSQSPRYKVTKRGQDVALRCDPISGHVSLYWYRQALGQGPEFLTYFNYEAQQDKSGLPNDRFSAERPEGSISTLTIQRTEQRDSAMYRCASTPGPGELFFGEGSRLTVL.

The rearrangement links TRBV20-1 to TRBJ2-7; 11 bases are a match to TRBD1. Unmatched junction bases numbered 9, after V lost 4 bases and J lost 7 bases. The CDR3 runs 14 residues. Per the germline V gene, CDR1 is DFQATT and CDR2 is SNEGSKA (reference sequence). CDR3 region: CSATGTGGAGEQYF. Written as DNA, the CDR3 is TGCAGTGCTACCGGGACAGGGGGGGCCGGTGAGCAGTACTTC.

The chain combines TRBV5-1 with TRBJ1-2, with D maybe TRBD1 (6 bases). V was trimmed by 4 bases and J by 9 bases, leaving 16 bases between them. The CDR3 length is 13 residues. Germline V gene data show CDR1 as SGHRS and CDR2 as YFSETQ. CDR3 sequence (DNA): TGCGCCAGCAGCCAGGCCAGGGGCGATAGCTACACCTTC. Its protein is CASSQARGDSYTF.

In the case of this clonotype: The junction departs from the called germline gene at one end, perhaps through a read error. The chain joins TRBV7-8 to TRBJ1-2; possible D gene TRBD1, 5 bases. The CDR3 is 14 amino acids. Germline V gene sequence: CDR1 SGHVS, CDR2 FQNEAQ. The CDR3 sequence is CASSAIRGVQETQF. In DNA form, the CDR3 reads TGTGCCAGCAGCGCCATACGGGGGGTCCAAGAGACCCAGTTC.

In its sample, this clonotype was seen many times. This chain links TRBV19 with TRBJ1-4; D ambiguous. V was trimmed by 2 bases and J by 12 bases, leaving 16 bases between them. The germline V gene has CDR1 LNHDA and CDR2 SQIVND (reference sequence). The CDR3 length is 14 residues. The CDR3 reads CASSITDLMTELFF. The CDR3 nucleotides read TGTGCCAGTAGTATAACAGATCTAATGACGGAACTGTTTTTT.

The chain uses TRBV12-3 or TRBV12-4 and TRBJ1-5; possibly TRBD1 for D (5 bases). V gave up 6 bases and J gave up 4 bases, with 16 bases separating them. The CDR3 length is 15 residues. The CDR3 region is CASSCAGTPNQPQHF. For the CDR3, the DNA is TGTGCCAGCAGCTGCGCCGGGACCCCGAATCAGCCCCAGCATTTT.

The chain links TRBV14 to TRBJ2-4; TRBD2 agrees at 8 bases. Unmatched junction bases numbered 18, after V lost 4 bases and J lost 1 base. Looked up from germline, CDR1 is SGHDN and CDR2 is FVKESK. The CDR3 spans 20 residues. CDR3 amino acids: CASSPPLADIPSRAKNIQYF. CDR3 DNA sequence: TGTGCCAGCAGCCCGCCACTAGCGGATATCCCCAGTAGGGCCAAAAACATTCAGTACTTC.

As for this clonotype: Lacking the conserved final phenylalanine or tryptophan, this CDR3 likely reflects a read error. The limits of the CDR3 on the DNA are not certain, so only TCRdb's listed CDR3 is given. This chain links TRBV2 with TRBJ1-2. The CDR3 extends over 13 residues, inclusive of both ends. The germline V gene has CDR1 SNHLY and CDR2 FYNNEI. The CDR3 loop is CASSRAAYEGSHY.

The chain carries TRBV7-9 and TRBJ2-7; 15 nucleotides align to TRBD2. Germline CDR1 is SEHNR and CDR2 is FQNEAQ (reference sequence). Germline trimming cut 5 bases from V and 4 bases from J; bases unmatched to any gene: 9. CDR3 size: 17 residues. The CDR3 reads CASSHLRTSGGGYEQYF. In DNA, the CDR3 is TGTGCCAGCAGCCACCTCAGGACTAGCGGGGGGGGTTACGAGCAGTACTTC.

The chain is built from TRBV9 and TRBJ1-2; D is ambiguous. V was clipped by 0 bases and J by 12 bases, with 12 bases between them. The CDR3 spans 12 residues. Germline CDR1 SGDLS, CDR2 YYNGEE. CDR3 protein: CASSVDNRCDTF. The DNA of the CDR3 is TGTGCCAGCAGCGTAGATAACCGTTGCGACACCTTC. Variable domain in full (rest from reference TRBV9 and TRBJ1-2): DSGVTQTPKHLITATGQRVTLRCSPRSGDLSVYWYQQSLDQGLQFLIQYYNGEERAKGNILERFSAQQFPDLHSELNLSSLELGDSALYFCASSVDNRCDTFGSGTRLTVV.

V usage is TRBV2 and J usage is TRBJ2-5, with D unresolved. The V gene's germline CDR1 is SNHLY and CDR2 FYNNEI. The CDR3 spans 13 residues. V was clipped by 2 bases and J by 3 bases, with 7 bases between them. The DNA for the CDR3 is TGTGCCAGCAGTGAATCGCCTGAAGAGACCCAGTACTTC. This codes for CASSESPEETQYF.

This clonotype occurred many times. This chain links TRBV6-6 with TRBJ1-5, with no clear D. Per germline, CDR1 MNHNY and CDR2 SVGAGI (reference sequence). With 6 bases removed from V and 3 bases from J, the gap between germline ends came to 12 bases. The CDR3 spans 14 residues. The CDR3 region has the DNA TGTGCCAGCAGAATAGGAGGGAACAATCAGCCCCAGCATTTT. Residues: CASRIGGNNQPQHF.

The J gene is TRBJ1-2, the V gene TRBV11-2; 11 nucleotides agree with TRBD1. The trim removed 3 bases at V and 4 bases at J, leaving 7 bases unmatched. CDR1 SGHAT and CDR2 FQNNGV come from the germline V gene. The CDR3 runs 16 residues. CDR3 sequence reads: CASSFGDRGSSYGYTF. The CDR3 coding sequence is TGTGCCAGCAGCTTCGGGGACAGGGGGTCGTCCTATGGCTACACCTTC.

The sample holds one count of this clonotype. The chain combines TRBV9 with TRBJ1-2; TRBD1 matches at 9 bases. V shed 5 bases, J shed 5 bases, and the junction held 7 bases outside the gene matches. CDR3 size: 14 residues. Germline lookup yields CDR1 SGDLS and CDR2 YYNGEE. CDR3 protein: CASSRDRVRYGYTF. DNA of the CDR3: TGTGCCAGCAGTAGGGACAGGGTGCGGTATGGCTACACCTTC.

This chain uses TRBV7-3 with TRBJ2-3; 7 nucleotides line up with TRBD1. This CDR3 has 16 amino acids. Germline V gives CDR1 SGHTA, CDR2 FQGTGA. After removal of 5 bases from V and 11 bases from J, the junction contained 19 bases not matched to a gene. The CDR3, as DNA: TGTGCCAGCAGCCTAATGGAGAGGGGGCGCCCCGAGCAGCAGTATTTT. Translated: CASSLMERGRPEQQYF.

The chain carries TRBV20-1 and TRBJ1-4; no reliable D call. The V gene lost 5 bases and the J gene lost 7 bases, with 17 bases spanning the gap. Germline lookup yields CDR1 DFQATT and CDR2 SNEGSKA (reference sequence). CDR3 length: 14 residues. The CDR3 DNA reads as TGCAGTGCTCCATTAGAGGGTAGAGGTGAAAAACTGTTTTTT. Amino acids: CSAPLEGRGEKLFF.

To note about this clonotype: Germline is not matched at one junction end, which may reflect a read error. The V call is TRBV10-1, the J call TRBJ2-7; a weak D match, TRBD1 (5 bases). CDR3 length equals 12 residues. Per the germline V gene, CDR1 is WNHNN and CDR2 is SYGVQD (reference sequence). CDR3 protein: CAIGDSAYGQGF. CDR3 sequence (DNA): TGCGCCATCGGTGACAGCGCCTACGGGCAGGGCTTC.

The rearrangement joins TRBV7-3 to TRBJ2-7; tentatively, D is TRBD1 (6 bases). V was clipped by 5 bases and J by 5 bases, with 19 bases between them. The CDR3 is 15 residues long. Germline lookup yields CDR1 SGHTA and CDR2 FQGTGA. The CDR3: CASSRGTRGRHEQYF. Written as DNA, the CDR3 is TGTGCCAGCAGCAGAGGGACACGAGGAAGACACGAGCAGTACTTC. Full variable domain (outside the CDR3, taken from reference TRBV7-3 and TRBJ2-7): GAGVSQTPSNKVTEKGKYVELRCDPISGHTALYWYRQSLGQGPEFLIYFQGTGAADDSGLPNDRFFAVRPEGSVSTLKIQRTERGDSAVYLCASSRGTRGRHEQYFGPGTRLTVT.

The V call is TRBV15, the J call TRBJ1-1; the D gene is possibly TRBD1 (6 bases). Gene TRBJ1-4 matches the end of the DNA better, so the J call may be wrong. Germline V lookup: CDR1 LNHNV, CDR2 YYDKDF (reference sequence). The CDR3 has 14 residues. As DNA, the CDR3 is TGTGCCACCAGCAGAGAGGGGGGCTACGATGAACTGTTTTTT. Residues: CATSREGGYDELFF.

In the case of this clonotype: Sequence at one end of the junction differs from germline and may be a read error. The chain is built from TRBV7-2 and TRBJ2-7, with D unclear. The CDR3 totals 14 residues. Per germline, CDR1 SGHTA and CDR2 FQGNSA. The CDR3 region has the DNA TGTGCCAGCAGGTTGACTGTGCATACTTACGCGCAGTACTTC. The encoded protein is CASRLTVHTYAQYF.